The T cell receptor beta chain under discussion was sequenced for a study of blood T cell repertoires in COVID-19. The V end was cut by 0 bases, the J end by 1 base, with 17 bases between. The germline gives CDR1 LNHNV, CDR2 YYDKDF (reference sequence). This CDR3 region has 18 residues. This clone appeared a few times. How the authors handled the data: Scientists estimated how many nucleated cells there were by amplifying reference gene primers. Method: immunoSEQ multiplex PCR; TCRdb's copy keeps in-frame clones and lacks some. The V and J calls and clone size were taken over from that table, and D and trimming were inferred from the DNA. The data contain more than 300,000 clones, about 91% of them singletons.

The origin of this receptor is a woman aged 25 to 39 with COVID-19, enrolled during active disease. The V call is TRBV15, the J call TRBJ2-3, with unresolved D. Sample: peripheral blood. Here the CDR3 reads CATSRDLVLVRGTDTQYF. Here the CDR3 DNA reads TGTGCCACCAGCAGAGATCTTGTTCTCGTACGAGGCACAGATACGCAGTATTTT.